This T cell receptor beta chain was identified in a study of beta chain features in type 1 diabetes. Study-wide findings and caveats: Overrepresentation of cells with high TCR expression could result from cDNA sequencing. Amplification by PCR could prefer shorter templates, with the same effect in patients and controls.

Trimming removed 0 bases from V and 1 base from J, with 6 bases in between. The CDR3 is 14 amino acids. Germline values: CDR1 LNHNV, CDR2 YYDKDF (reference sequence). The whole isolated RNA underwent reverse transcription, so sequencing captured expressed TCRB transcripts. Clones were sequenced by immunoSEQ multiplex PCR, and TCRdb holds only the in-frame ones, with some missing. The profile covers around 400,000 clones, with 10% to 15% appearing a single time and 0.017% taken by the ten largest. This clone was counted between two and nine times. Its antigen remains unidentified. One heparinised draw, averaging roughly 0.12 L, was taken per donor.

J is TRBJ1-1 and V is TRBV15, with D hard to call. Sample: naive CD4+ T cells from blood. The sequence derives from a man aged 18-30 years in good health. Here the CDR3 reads CATSREWRNTEAFF. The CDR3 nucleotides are TGTGCCACCAGCAGAGAGTGGAGGAACACTGAAGCTTTCTTT.